The T cell receptor (beta chain) under discussion was sequenced for a study of blood T cell repertoires in COVID-19. The wider study: Both acute and convalescent COVID-19 samples were obtained from the United States, Italy and Spain. Nucleic acid was either cDNA or gDNA, and it came from T cells, B-cell-depleted T cells, or PBMCs.

How the authors handled the data: Reference gene primers were amplified, and this amplification served to estimate nucleated cell counts. The data were produced by immunoSEQ multiplex PCR, yet TCRdb's version contains in-frame clones alone and is incomplete. That table supplies the V and J calls and clone size; D and trimming were determined from the DNA. Of about 89,000 clones in the sample, over 65% are singletons; the top ten hold less than 60%. CDR3 length: 13 residues. Trimming cost V 6 bases and J 2 bases, with 8 bases left between them. Looked up from germline, CDR1 is MNHEY and CDR2 is SVGEGT.

The sequenced sample consisted of peripheral blood. V usage is TRBV6-2 or TRBV6-3 and J usage is TRBJ2-1; D unresolved. The sequence was obtained from a human donor in a cohort sampled during active COVID-19. Here the CDR3 DNA reads TGTGCCAGCAGCTATCAGGCCTACAATGAGCAGTTCTTC. It codes for CASSYQAYNEQFF.